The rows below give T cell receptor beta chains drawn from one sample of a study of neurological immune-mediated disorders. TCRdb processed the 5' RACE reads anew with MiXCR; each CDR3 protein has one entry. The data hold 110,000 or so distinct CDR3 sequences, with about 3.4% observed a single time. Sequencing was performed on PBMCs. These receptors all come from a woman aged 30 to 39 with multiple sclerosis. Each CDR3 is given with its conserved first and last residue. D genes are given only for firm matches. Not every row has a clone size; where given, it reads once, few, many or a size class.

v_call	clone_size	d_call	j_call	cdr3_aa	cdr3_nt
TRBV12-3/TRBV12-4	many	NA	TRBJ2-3	CASSFGLGAGTDTQYF	TGTGCCAGCAGTTTTGGTCTGGGCGCGGGCACAGATACGCAGTATTTT
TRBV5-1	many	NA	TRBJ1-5	CASSPSAGSNQPQHF	TGCGCCAGCAGCCCCTCGGCAGGTAGCAATCAGCCCCAGCATTTT
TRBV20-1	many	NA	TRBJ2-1	CSVTEGPRNEQFF	TGCAGTGTTACGGAAGGGCCTCGAAATGAGCAGTTCTTC
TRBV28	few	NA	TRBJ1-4	CATKTASGEKLFF	TGTGCCACAAAGACCGCCTCGGGAGAAAAACTGTTTTTT
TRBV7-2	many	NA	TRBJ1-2	CASSLALTAVTHTF	TGTGCCAGCAGCTTAGCGCTGACAGCTGTTACTCACACCTTC
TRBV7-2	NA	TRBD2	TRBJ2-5	CASRLSLLAGAYQETQYF	TGTGCCAGCAGACTCAGTCTCCTAGCGGGGGCCTACCAAGAGACCCAGTACTTC
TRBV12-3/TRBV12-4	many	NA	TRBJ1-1	CASSLGEGRRNTEAFF	TGTGCCAGCAGTTTGGGAGAGGGCAGGAGAAACACTGAAGCTTTCTTT
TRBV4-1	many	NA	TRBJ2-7	CASSQEPVTYEQYF	TGCGCCAGCAGCCAAGAGCCTGTAACCTACGAGCAGTACTTC
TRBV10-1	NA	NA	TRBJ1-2	CANHYGYTF	TGCGCCAACCATTATGGCTACACCTTC
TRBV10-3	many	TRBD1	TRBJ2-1	CAISESMSRQGYNEQFF	TGTGCCATCAGTGAGTCCATGTCGAGACAGGGCTACAATGAGCAGTTCTTC
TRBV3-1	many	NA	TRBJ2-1	CASSIYGSEQFF	TGTGCCAGCAGCATATACGGTAGTGAGCAGTTCTTC
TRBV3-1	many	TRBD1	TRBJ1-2	CASSLRTGNYGYTF	TGTGCCAGCAGCCTCCGGACAGGAAACTATGGCTACACCTTC
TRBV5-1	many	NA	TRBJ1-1	CASSMGPLNTEAFF	TGCGCCAGCAGCATGGGACCCTTGAACACTGAAGCTTTCTTT
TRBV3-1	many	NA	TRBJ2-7	CASTGQYF	TGTGCCAGCACCGGGCAGTACTTC
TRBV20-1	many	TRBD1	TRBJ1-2	CSARNLQGANYGYTF	TGCAGTGCTAGGAACCTACAGGGGGCTAACTATGGCTACACCTTC
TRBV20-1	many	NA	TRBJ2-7	CSARAGGDGSYEQYF	TGCAGTGCTAGAGCCGGGGGTGATGGGTCCTACGAGCAGTACTTC
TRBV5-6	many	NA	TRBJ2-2	CASSLGSEGDTGELFF	TGTGCCAGCAGCTTGGGGTCGGAGGGGGACACCGGGGAGCTGTTTTTT
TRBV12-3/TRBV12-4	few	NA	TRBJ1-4	CASSSGRGEKLFF	TGTGCCAGCAGCTCCGGCAGGGGTGAAAAACTGTTTTTT
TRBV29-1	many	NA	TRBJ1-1	CSVVRAGESGTEAFF	TGCAGCGTTGTAAGGGCAGGGGAATCGGGCACTGAAGCTTTCTTT
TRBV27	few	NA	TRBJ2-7	CASAGQGGVMEEQYF	TGTGCCAGCGCCGGCCAGGGGGGGGTTATGGAGGAGCAGTACTTC
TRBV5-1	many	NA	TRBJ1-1	CASRGTANTEAFF	TGCGCCAGCAGAGGGACGGCGAACACTGAAGCTTTCTTT
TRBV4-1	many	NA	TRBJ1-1	CASSPTPQVNTEAFF	TGCGCCAGCAGCCCCACACCACAGGTTAACACTGAAGCTTTCTTT
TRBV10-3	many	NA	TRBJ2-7	CAISAAGTPGEQYF	TGTGCCATCAGTGCGGCCGGGACACCGGGCGAGCAGTACTTC
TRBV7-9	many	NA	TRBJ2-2	CASSVQTTGELFF	TGTGCCAGCAGCGTGCAGACCACCGGGGAGCTGTTTTTT
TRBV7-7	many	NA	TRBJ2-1	CASSLRGGTYNEQFF	TGTGCCAGCAGCTTGCGGGGAGGCACTTACAATGAGCAGTTCTTC
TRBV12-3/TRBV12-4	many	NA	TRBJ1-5	CASSFGGYQPQHF	TGTGCCAGCAGTTTTGGCGGGTACCAGCCCCAGCATTTT
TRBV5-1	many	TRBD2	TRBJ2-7	CASSTEAGGPYEQYF	TGCGCCAGCAGCACGGAAGCGGGAGGGCCTTACGAGCAGTACTTC
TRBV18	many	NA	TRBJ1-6	CASSPAFSGSYNSPLHF	TGTGCCAGCTCACCAGCGTTTAGTGGCTCCTATAATTCACCCCTCCACTTT
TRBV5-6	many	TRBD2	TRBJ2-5	CASSLAGLAGEETQYF	TGTGCCAGCAGCTTGGCCGGACTAGCGGGAGAAGAGACCCAGTACTTC
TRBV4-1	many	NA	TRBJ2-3	CASSQDQGFTDTQYF	TGCGCCAGCAGCCAAGATCAGGGCTTCACAGATACGCAGTATTTT
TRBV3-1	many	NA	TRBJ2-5	CASSPTVQETQYF	TGTGCCAGCAGCCCCACAGTCCAAGAGACCCAGTACTTC
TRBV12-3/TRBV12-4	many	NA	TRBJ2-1	CASSFSGNYNEQFF	TGTGCCAGCAGTTTTAGCGGTAACTACAATGAGCAGTTCTTC
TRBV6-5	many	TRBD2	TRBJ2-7	CASSLLAGESSYEQYF	TGTGCCAGCAGCCTACTAGCGGGGGAAAGCTCCTACGAGCAGTACTTC
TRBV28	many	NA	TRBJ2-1	CASSLGGWEKFF	TGTGCCAGCAGTTTGGGCGGCTGGGAGAAGTTCTTC
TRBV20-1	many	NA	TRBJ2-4	CSARRGGLAKNIQYF	TGCAGTGCCAGACGCGGGGGCCTAGCCAAAAACATTCAGTACTTC
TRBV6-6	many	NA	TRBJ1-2	CASSIQPVYGYTF	TGTGCCAGCAGCATACAGCCAGTCTATGGCTACACCTTC
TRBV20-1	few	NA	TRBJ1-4	CSAHTGVAEKLFF	TGCAGTGCTCATACAGGTGTTGCTGAAAAACTGTTTTTT
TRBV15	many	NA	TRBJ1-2	CATAVGDMRGYTF	TGTGCCACAGCAGTGGGGGATATGCGCGGCTACACCTTC
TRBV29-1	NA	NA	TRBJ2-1	CSVVHGNEQFF	TGCAGCGTCGTACATGGGAATGAGCAGTTCTTC
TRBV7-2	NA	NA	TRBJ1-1	CASSLVGGAGVTEAFF	TGTGCCAGCAGCTTAGTAGGGGGGGCTGGGGTCACTGAAGCTTTCTTT
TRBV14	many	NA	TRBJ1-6	CASSPTTGPNSPLHF	TGTGCCAGCAGCCCCACGACGGGCCCTAACTCACCCCTCCACTTT
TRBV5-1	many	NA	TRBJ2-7	CASSLEAGLLAHEQYF	TGCGCCAGCAGCTTGGAGGCCGGACTCTTAGCCCACGAGCAGTACTTC
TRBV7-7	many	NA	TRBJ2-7	CASSLGGEGGEQYF	TGTGCCAGCAGCCTAGGTGGGGAAGGCGGCGAGCAGTACTTC
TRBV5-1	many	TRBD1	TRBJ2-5	CASSLGAFLGTVETQYF	TGCGCCAGCAGCTTGGGGGCATTCCTTGGGACAGTGGAGACCCAGTACTTC
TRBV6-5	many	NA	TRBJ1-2	CASRPDIMGYGYTF	TGTGCCAGCAGACCGGACATAATGGGCTATGGCTACACCTTC
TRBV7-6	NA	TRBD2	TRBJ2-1	CASSLGTRGEEFF	TGTGCCAGCAGCTTAGGGACTCGGGGGGAGGAGTTCTTC
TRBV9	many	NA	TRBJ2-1	CASSVGAGLGGTEQFF	TGTGCCAGCAGCGTGGGGGCGGGACTAGGGGGCACGGAGCAGTTCTTC
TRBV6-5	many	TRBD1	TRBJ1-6	CASSLGQGISSYNSPLHF	TGTGCCAGCAGTTTAGGACAGGGGATCAGCTCCTATAATTCACCCCTCCACTTT
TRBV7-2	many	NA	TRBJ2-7	CASSPRFFEQYF	TGTGCCAGCAGCCCCCGTTTCTTCGAGCAGTACTTC
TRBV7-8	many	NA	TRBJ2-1	CASSLGGRDLGFF	TGTGCCAGCAGCTTAGGCGGTCGGGACCTAGGGTTCTTC
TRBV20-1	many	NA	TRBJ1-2	CSASPRRFDYGYTF	TGCAGTGCTAGCCCGCGTCGGTTCGACTATGGCTACACCTTC
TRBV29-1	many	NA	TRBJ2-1	CSADGDPYNEQFF	TGCAGCGCCGACGGTGACCCATACAATGAGCAGTTCTTC
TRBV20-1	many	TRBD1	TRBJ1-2	CSALVDRVDGYGYTF	TGCAGTGCTCTCGTCGACAGGGTCGATGGCTATGGCTACACCTTC
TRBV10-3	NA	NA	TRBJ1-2	CAISEFQGSGYTF	TGTGCCATCAGTGAGTTTCAGGGAAGTGGCTACACCTTC
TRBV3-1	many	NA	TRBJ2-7	CASSFKYEQYF	TGTGCCAGCAGCTTTAAATACGAGCAGTACTTC
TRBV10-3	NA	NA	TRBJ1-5	CAISESGTNNQPQHF	TGTGCCATCAGTGAGTCGGGGACGAACAATCAGCCCCAGCATTTT
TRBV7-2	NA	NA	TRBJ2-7	CASSVSGPTGYEQYF	TGTGCCAGCAGCGTTAGCGGCCCCACGGGATACGAGCAGTACTTC
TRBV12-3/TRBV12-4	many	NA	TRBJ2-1	CASSFGGVKEQFF	TGTGCCAGCAGTTTTGGAGGGGTGAAAGAGCAGTTCTTC
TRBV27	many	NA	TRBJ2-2	CASSFRGGELFF	TGTGCCAGCAGTTTTCGGGGCGGGGAGCTGTTTTTT
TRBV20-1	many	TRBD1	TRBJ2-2	CSAVGQGNTGELFF	TGCAGTGCCGTTGGACAGGGCAACACCGGGGAGCTGTTTTTT